The clone carrying this TCR beta chain has more than one count but fewer than ten. TCRdb recomputed calls from the 5' RACE reads with MiXCR, one row per CDR3 protein. The sample has under 550,000 distinct CDR3 sequences; about 20% are singletons. These data are taken from a study of T-cell memory formation after mild COVID-19. Germline loops: CDR1 KGHDR, CDR2 SFDVKD. V dropped 12 bases and J dropped 12; count of bases not matched to a gene: 12. The CDR3 runs 13 residues. This rearrangement joins TRBV24-1 to TRBJ2-1; 11 bases match TRBD1. The receptor was derived from an adult woman who had mild COVID-19 (a few samples of this study predate the infection). Cell type and time point are not known. The sequencing sample was made of PBMCs or a T cell subset sorted from them (not recorded which). The CDR3, as DNA: TGTGCCGTGGGGGACAGGGGGAATACAATGCAGTTCTTC. This encodes CAVGDRGNTMQFF.